This T cell receptor (beta chain) derives from a study of technical replicates of blood from a handful of donors. V shed 3 bases, J shed 3 bases, and the junction held 7 bases outside the gene matches. CDR3 size: 15 residues. From germline, CDR1 is LGHNA and CDR2 YNFKEQ. This table comes from immunoSEQ multiplex PCR, and its TCRdb copy is limited to in-frame clones, with some not included. The data show some 68,000 clones, roughly 92% seen once. The origin of this receptor is a human donor in good health. The rearrangement joins TRBV4-2 to TRBJ2-7; 8 bases are a match to TRBD2. The sample comprised T cells isolated from PBMCs. CDR3 residues: CASSHFQAGDYEQYF. The CDR3 DNA sequence: TGTGCCAGCAGCCATTTTCAAGCGGGGGACTACGAGCAGTACTTC.